One sample yielded the 21 T cell receptor beta chains listed below, sequenced in a study of T cell responses to AZD1222 COVID-19 vaccine. The protocol was immunoSEQ multiplex PCR, while the TCRdb copy is restricted to in-frame clones and leaves out a portion. The data contain 95,000 to 150,000 clones, more than 80% of them singletons. The source was peripheral blood, collected on day 0 of AZD1222 vaccination. These receptors came from an adult in good health.

This clone was observed a handful of times. This CDR3 reads CASSFALYPDEQYF. The DNA for the CDR3 is TGTGCCAGCAGCTTCGCACTATACCCAGACGAGCAGTACTTC. The chain employs TRBV7-9 and TRBJ2-7, with D uncertain. Germline V gives CDR1 SEHNR, CDR2 FQNEAQ (reference sequence). The CDR3 has 14 amino acids. The V and J ends lost 3 bases and 5 bases respectively, with 14 bases between them.

V usage is TRBV5-1 and J usage is TRBJ1-6; TRBD1 matches 7 bases. The germline V gene has CDR1 SGHRS and CDR2 YFSETQ. The trim removed 0 bases at V and 11 bases at J, leaving 5 bases unmatched. The CDR3 is 14 amino acids. The CDR3, as DNA: TGCGCCAGCAGCTTGGATAGGGGGCAGACACCCCTCCACTTT. Amino acids: CASSLDRGQTPLHF.

Concerning this clone itself: Within the sample, other DNA sequences also encode this same CDR3. The CDR3 DNA reads as TGTGCCAGCAGGGGCAGCTCTGGAAACACCATATATTTT. Its translation is CASRGSSGNTIYF. The chain joins TRBV6-5 to TRBJ1-3; no reliable D call. The CDR3 totals 13 residues. CDR1 is MNHEY, CDR2 SVGAGI, per germline. Trimming cost V 6 bases and J 0 bases, with 6 bases left between them.

The chain uses TRBV7-9 and TRBJ2-1; 8 nucleotides match TRBD1. CDR1 is SEHNR, CDR2 FQNEAQ, per germline (reference sequence). After removal of 4 bases from V and 5 bases from J, the junction contained 7 bases not matched to a gene. The CDR3 is 15 residues long. The CDR3 DNA is TGTGCCAGCAGCTACGGACAGGGACGCCACAATGAGCAGTTCTTC. Amino acid sequence: CASSYGQGRHNEQFF.

CDR3 DNA: TGTGCCAGCAGCTCAACAGGGGGGACCATCTACGAGCAGTACTTC. This encodes CASSSTGGTIYEQYF. The rearrangement links TRBV7-8 to TRBJ2-7; 8 bases are a match to TRBD1. The V segment lost 4 bases and the J segment 3 bases; nucleotides outside the gene matches: 8. The CDR3 is 15 amino acids. The germline V gene has CDR1 SGHVS and CDR2 FQNEAQ.

The chain couples TRBV6-5 to TRBJ1-4, with D unresolved. The CDR3 sequence is 16 residues long. Per the germline V gene, CDR1 is MNHEY and CDR2 is SVGAGI. The V end lost 2 bases, the J end lost 0 bases, and 10 bases lay between the germline ends. CDR3 DNA: TGTGCCAGCAGTTACAACGCACCACCAACTAATGAAAAACTGTTTTTT. As protein: CASSYNAPPTNEKLFF.

The V gene is TRBV27, the J gene TRBJ2-1; D gene ambiguous. Trimming left V 5 bases short and J 2 bases short, with 4 bases between. Germline CDR1 MNHEY, CDR2 SMNVEV (reference sequence). CDR3 length: 12 residues. The CDR3 DNA reads as TGTGCCAGCAGTAGGACCTACAATGAGCAGTTCTTC. It yields the protein CASSRTYNEQFF.

V usage is TRBV5-1 and J usage is TRBJ1-6; no definite D call. The CDR3 contains 14 residues. The V and J ends lost 3 bases and 8 bases respectively, with 12 bases between them. Germline V gene sequence: CDR1 SGHRS, CDR2 YFSETQ. The CDR3 spells CASSSPEWDSPLHF. Written as DNA, the CDR3 is TGCGCCAGCAGCTCCCCGGAATGGGATTCACCCCTCCACTTT. The full variable domain, with the rest looked up from reference TRBV5-1 and TRBJ1-6, is KAGVTQTPRYLIKTRGQQVTLSCSPISGHRSVSWYQQTPGQGLQFLFEYFSETQRNKGNFPGRFSGRQFSNSRSEMNVSTLELGDSALYLCASSSPEWDSPLHFGNGTRLTVT.

The chain combines TRBV9 with TRBJ2-6; D possibly corresponds to TRBD1 (6 bases). Germline V gene sequence: CDR1 SGDLS, CDR2 YYNGEE. Trimming left V 7 bases short and J 0 bases short, with 29 bases between. There are 21 residues in the CDR3. The CDR3 loop reads CASERSFSDSQVSSGANVLTF. The DNA for the CDR3 is TGTGCCAGCGAGCGTAGTTTTTCGGACAGTCAAGTTAGCTCTGGGGCCAACGTCCTGACTTTC.

The rearrangement uses TRBV6-5 and TRBJ1-1, with D unresolved. Trimming removed 6 bases from V and 5 bases from J, with 7 bases in between. There are 11 residues in the CDR3. CDR1 MNHEY and CDR2 SVGAGI come from the germline V gene. CDR3 amino acids: CASSGWTEAFF. The CDR3 region has the DNA TGTGCCAGCAGCGGTTGGACTGAAGCTTTCTTT.

The genes are TRBV18 and TRBJ1-2, with 8 bases matching TRBD1. Germline CDR1 and CDR2: KGHSH and LQKENI. The J segment lost 4 bases and the V segment lost 3 bases, leaving 4 bases of the junction unmatched. This CDR3 region has 14 residues. CDR3 protein: CASSPGQVAYGYTF. In nucleotides, the CDR3 is TGTGCCAGCTCACCGGGACAGGTGGCCTATGGCTACACCTTC.

The chain joins TRBV6-4 to TRBJ2-3; 7 bases match TRBD1. J gave up 2 bases and V 5 bases, and 7 bases lay outside the gene matches. The CDR3 has 15 residues. Germline V gene lookup returns CDR1 MRHNA and CDR2 SNTAGT. The CDR3 DNA follows: TGTGCCAGCAGTAAATCCGGGACAGCCACAGATACGCAGTATTTT. Protein: CASSKSGTATDTQYF.

The CDR3 loop is CASSQEMGIGYGYTF. CDR3 nucleotides: TGTGCCAGCAGCCAAGAGATGGGCATAGGCTATGGCTACACCTTC. The V and J genes are TRBV4-2 and TRBJ1-2; D unresolved. Germline CDR1 LGHNA, CDR2 YNFKEQ. This CDR3 contains 15 residues. Deletions cut 0 bases from V and 4 bases from J, with 12 bases between.

This chain links TRBV11-1 with TRBJ2-7, with D possibly matching TRBD1 (6 bases). Trimming stripped 0 bases from V and 3 bases from J, with 9 bases between. The CDR3 has 14 amino acids. Germline V CDR1 and CDR2: SGHAT, FQDESV (reference sequence). The CDR3 coding sequence is TGTGCCAGCAGCTTAGCTCCAGGGGTCTACGAGCAGTACTTC. Protein sequence: CASSLAPGVYEQYF.

The V call is TRBV10-3, the J call TRBJ1-2; D may be TRBD1 (5 bases). CDR1 ENHRY and CDR2 SYGVKD come from the germline V gene. The CDR3 spans 14 residues. Trimming removed 4 bases from V and 8 bases from J, with 17 bases in between. This CDR3 reads CAISVSLGDGGYTF. DNA for the CDR3: TGTGCCATCAGTGTAAGTTTGGGGGATGGCGGCTACACCTTC.

A few counts support this clone. The rearrangement uses TRBV6-6 and TRBJ2-6, with TRBD1 identical over 7 bases. Losses at the gene ends were 5 bases for V and 0 bases for J; bases not matched to a gene: 10. This CDR3 region has 18 residues. The germline gives CDR1 MNHNY, CDR2 SVGAGI (reference sequence). This CDR3 is CASSRSGQSSSGANVLTF. CDR3 nucleotide sequence: TGTGCCAGCAGTCGGTCGGGACAGTCGAGCTCTGGGGCCAACGTCCTGACTTTC.

This clone has just one count. The J gene is TRBJ1-1, the V gene TRBV7-6; TRBD1 is a possible D gene (6 bases). Germline-derived CDR1 and CDR2 are SGHVS and FNYEAQ. CDR3 length equals 15 residues. Deletions cut 4 bases from V and 0 bases from J, with 12 bases between. The CDR3 nucleotides read TGTGCCAGCAGCTCCTCGGACAGAGTGAACACTGAAGCTTTCTTT. This codes for CASSSSDRVNTEAFF.

This clone appeared once. The V call is TRBV3-1 (or the pseudogene TRBV3-2), the J call TRBJ1-5; D is unclear. The CDR3 extends over 16 amino acids. Trimming left V 2 bases short and J 1 base short, with 12 bases between. The germline gives CDR1 LGHDT, CDR2 YNNKEL (reference sequence). The CDR3 DNA reads as TGTGCCAGCAGCCAAACCCACGCCGGGAGCAATCAGCCCCAGCATTTT. Translation gives CASSQTHAGSNQPQHF.

The CDR3 sequence: CASSSLDGQGATEAFF. In DNA form, the CDR3 reads TGTGCCAGCAGTTCCCTTGATGGACAGGGGGCTACTGAAGCTTTCTTT. The chain employs TRBV6-5 and TRBJ1-1; the match to TRBD1 covers 11 bases. This CDR3 region has 16 residues. Germline-derived CDR1 and CDR2 are MNHEY and SVGAGI. V lost 4 bases, J lost 5 bases, and 9 bases stayed unmatched.

The rearrangement links TRBV24-1 to TRBJ2-3, with 10 bases identical to TRBD1. The length of the CDR3 is 16 residues. Trimming took 0 bases from V and 3 from J; bases not matched to a gene: 2. Germline assignment: CDR1 KGHDR and CDR2 SFDVKD. CDR3: CATSDLQGQGTDTQYF. In DNA, the CDR3 is TGTGCCACCAGTGATTTGCAGGGACAGGGGACAGATACGCAGTATTTT.

This sequence joins TRBV5-1 and TRBJ2-5; 10 bases map to TRBD2. Germline values: CDR1 SGHRS, CDR2 YFSETQ. This CDR3 has 14 residues. Losses at the gene ends were 4 bases for V and 7 bases for J; bases not matched to a gene: 7. DNA of the CDR3: TGCGCCAGCAGCCCAGCGGGAGGGCCAGTGACCCAGTACTTC. This sequence encodes CASSPAGGPVTQYF. Full variable domain (remainder filled in from reference TRBV5-1 and TRBJ2-5): KAGVTQTPRYLIKTRGQQVTLSCSPISGHRSVSWYQQTPGQGLQFLFEYFSETQRNKGNFPGRFSGRQFSNSRSEMNVSTLELGDSALYLCASSPAGGPVTQYFGPGTRLLVL.